This entry is about one T cell receptor (beta chain). TCRdb's table, derived via immunoSEQ multiplex PCR, lists solely in-frame clones and lacks some. The sample contains some 240,000 clones, around 84% of which appear only once. This specimen belongs to a study of blood T cell repertoires in COVID-19. The CDR3 spans 15 residues. From germline, CDR1 is SNHLY and CDR2 FYNNEI. The V and J ends lost 5 bases and 5 bases, in that order; junction bases with no gene match: 6. The clonotype originates from a woman in her forties or fifties who had been exposed to COVID-19. The sequenced material came from PBMCs or T cells enriched from blood (not recorded which). The chain uses TRBV2 and TRBJ2-3; 11 bases agree with TRBD2. CDR3 nucleotides: TGTGCCAGCAGTTTAGCGGGGGGGGTTGGAGATACGCAGTATTTT. Protein sequence: CASSLAGGVGDTQYF.